These T cell receptor beta chains were read from a single sample in a study of CXCR3-negative and CXCR3-positive naive CD8 T cells. TCRdb re-called the 5' RACE reads and shows each CDR3 protein once, DNA omitted. The table for this sample gives roughly 89,000 distinct CDR3 sequences. Sequenced sample: naive CXCR3- CD8+ T cells from blood. These TCRs come from a human donor in good health. Some clones in this sample may be carry-over from other donors' samples. CDR3s include the opening cysteine and the closing phenylalanine or tryptophan. Clone size is given for some rows only: seen once, a few or many times, or a class if the clone is expanded.

V gene	clone size	J gene	CDR3 protein
TRBV29-1	-	TRBJ2-7	CSVEMTIAPYEQYF
TRBV12-3/TRBV12-4	-	TRBJ2-5	CASSLRQGLGETQYF
TRBV5-1	-	TRBJ1-6	CASSLTEGGYFSPLHF
TRBV11-2	-	TRBJ2-1	CASSLASDNEQFF
TRBV6-6	-	TRBJ2-7	CASSYRVFNPYEQYF
TRBV7-8	-	TRBJ1-1	CASNPGPGWGTEAFF
TRBV12-3/TRBV12-4	-	TRBJ1-5	CASSLARDRVLDQPQHF
TRBV29-1	-	TRBJ2-7	CSVERRDSSYEQYF
TRBV10-3	-	TRBJ2-1	CAIRETGLAGISSYNEQFF
TRBV7-9	-	TRBJ1-2	CASSLTDRVDYGYTF
TRBV27	-	TRBJ2-5	CASSLSGNFQETQYF
TRBV4-2	-	TRBJ2-1	CASSVDSYNEQFF
TRBV4-3	-	TRBJ2-7	CASSQESGVREQYF
TRBV7-2	-	TRBJ1-4	CASSFVAGDNEKLFF
TRBV29-1	-	TRBJ2-7	CSVERTGIFHEQYF
TRBV6-6	-	TRBJ1-2	CASSRGDYGYTF
TRBV28	-	TRBJ2-1	CASTTGTGDYNEQFF
TRBV2	-	TRBJ2-3	CASSVSPHAGSTDTQYF
TRBV6-2/TRBV6-3	-	TRBJ1-6	CASRRPWTADNSPLHF
TRBV29-1	-	TRBJ2-1	CSAAGETSGITYNEQFF
TRBV20-1	-	TRBJ1-2	CSARIPGDTYGYTF
TRBV10-1	-	TRBJ2-3	CASSETGGAAETQYF
TRBV6-6	-	TRBJ1-5	CASSGQIGNQPQHF
TRBV12-3/TRBV12-4	-	TRBJ1-4	CASSADEKLFF
TRBV15	-	TRBJ2-1	CATRRGNSYNEQFF
TRBV13	-	TRBJ2-7	CASSSAGTGGMYEQYF
TRBV29-1	-	TRBJ1-2	CSVQGQGYGYTF
TRBV23-1	-	TRBJ2-5	CASSQSSGQGSSGETQYF
TRBV29-1	-	TRBJ2-1	CSVESFTRSSYNEQFF
TRBV4-3	-	TRBJ1-2	CASSRSVGGGLDYGYTF
TRBV13	-	TRBJ2-5	CASSASYGPNQETQYF
TRBV28	-	TRBJ2-3	CASRPSSTSRYTDTQYF
TRBV20-1	-	TRBJ2-7	CSARDPAGDTYEQYF
TRBV27	-	TRBJ1-5	CASRIRGGNQPQHF
TRBV29-1	-	TRBJ2-7	CSVEEEDSYEQYF
TRBV20-1	-	TRBJ1-2	CSARDRQARNYGYTF
TRBV15	-	TRBJ1-1	CATSEGNTEAFF
TRBV12-3/TRBV12-4	-	TRBJ2-7	CASSPGQGVQNEQYF
TRBV28	-	TRBJ1-5	CASSPDRAQHF
TRBV19	-	TRBJ2-2	CASSMETGGNTGELFF
TRBV6-2/TRBV6-3	medium-sized	TRBJ2-1	CASSHPGNNEQFF
TRBV20-1	-	TRBJ2-7	CSARQGLEQYF